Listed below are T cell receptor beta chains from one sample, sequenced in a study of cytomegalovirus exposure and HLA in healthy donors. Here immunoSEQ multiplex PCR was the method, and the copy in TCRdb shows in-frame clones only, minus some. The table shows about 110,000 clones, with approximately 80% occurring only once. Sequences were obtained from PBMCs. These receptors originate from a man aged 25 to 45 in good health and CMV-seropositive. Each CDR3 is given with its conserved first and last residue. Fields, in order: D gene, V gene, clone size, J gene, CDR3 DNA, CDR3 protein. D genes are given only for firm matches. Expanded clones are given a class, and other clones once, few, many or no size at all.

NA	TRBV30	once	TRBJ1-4	TGTGCCTGTTCTTTCGGGGGAGCAACTAATGAAAAACTGTTTTTT	CACSFGGATNEKLFF
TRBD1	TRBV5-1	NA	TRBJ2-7	TGCGCCAGCAGCTTTAGGACAGGGGACTCCTACGAGCAGTACTTC	CASSFRTGDSYEQYF
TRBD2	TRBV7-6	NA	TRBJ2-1	TGTGCCAGCAGCTTAGTAAGAGGGACTAGCGGAAATGAGCAGTTCTTC	CASSLVRGTSGNEQFF
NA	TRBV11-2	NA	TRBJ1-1	TGTGCCAGCAGCTTAGATCCAGGAAGGGGCACTGAAGCTTTCTTT	CASSLDPGRGTEAFF
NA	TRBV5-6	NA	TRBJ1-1	TGTGCCAGCAGCTTACGGCAGGGAACTCTGCACACTGAAGCTTTCTTT	CASSLRQGTLHTEAFF
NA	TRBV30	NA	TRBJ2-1	TGTGCCTGGAGCCGGGGACTCAGATACAATGAGCAGTTCTTC	CAWSRGLRYNEQFF
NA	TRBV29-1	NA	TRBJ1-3	TGCAGCGTTGCGGTCCCCTCTGGAAACACCATATATTTT	CSVAVPSGNTIYF
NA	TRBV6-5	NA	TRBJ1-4	TGTGCCAGCAGCCTCGGGGAATCTAGGGAAAAACTGTTTTTT	CASSLGESREKLFF
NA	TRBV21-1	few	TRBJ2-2	TGTGCCAGCAGCCCGCCGACTAGACTAGCTGAGAACACCGGGGAGCTGTTTTTT	CASSPPTRLAENTGELFF
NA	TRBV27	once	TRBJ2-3	TGTGCCAGCTCACGGGTCCCCACAGATACGCAGTATTTT	CASSRVPTDTQYF
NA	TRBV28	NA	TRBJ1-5	TGTGCCAGCAGCCACTACAACAGGACACGAGGCAATCAGCCCCAGCATTTT	CASSHYNRTRGNQPQHF
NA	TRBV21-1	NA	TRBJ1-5	TGTGCCAGCAGCAAAGGGGGGGGTGGTCTTATCTCAAAGCAGCCCCAGCATTTT	CASSKGGGGLISKQPQHF
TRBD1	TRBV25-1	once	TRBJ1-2	TGTGCCAGCAGTGAGCTTGGCAGGGACAGTGGCTACACCTTC	CASSELGRDSGYTF
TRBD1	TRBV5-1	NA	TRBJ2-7	TGCGCCAGCAGCTGGGGACAGGGGGCTCCCTACGAGCAGTACTTC	CASSWGQGAPYEQYF
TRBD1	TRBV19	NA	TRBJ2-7	TGTGCCAGCAAACGACAGGGGGGCTCCTACGAGCAGTACTTC	CASKRQGGSYEQYF
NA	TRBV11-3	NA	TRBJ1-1	TGTGCCAGCTCTGGACAGTCCACTGAAGCTTTCTTT	CASSGQSTEAFF
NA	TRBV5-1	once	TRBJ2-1	TGCGCCAGCAGCGCTCGCGGGTGGGATGAGCAGTTCTTC	CASSARGWDEQFF
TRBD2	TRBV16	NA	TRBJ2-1	TGTGCCAGCAGCGTAACACGGGGGGACTCCTACAATGAGCAGTTCTTC	CASSVTRGDSYNEQFF
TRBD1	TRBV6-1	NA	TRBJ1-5	TGTGCCAGCAGTCGCGACAGGGGTCGCAATCAGCCCCAGCATTTT	CASSRDRGRNQPQHF
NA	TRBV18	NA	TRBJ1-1	TGTGCCAGCTCACCCTTACAGGGTGGGGGCACTGAAGCTTTCTTT	CASSPLQGGGTEAFF
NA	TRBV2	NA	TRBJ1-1	TGTGCCAGCAGTGAAGAACGGCGGGGAAGGGTTCCGGCGATGAACACTGAAGCTTTCTTT	CASSEERRGRVPAMNTEAFF
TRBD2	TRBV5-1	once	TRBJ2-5	TGCGCCAGCAGCTTGGCCGGAAGGACTAGCGGGGGGGCCGGTGAGACCCAGTACTTC	CASSLAGRTSGGAGETQYF
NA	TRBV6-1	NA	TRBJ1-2	TGTGCCAGCAGTGAAAGCGGTATAGGAAACTATGGCTACACCTTC	CASSESGIGNYGYTF
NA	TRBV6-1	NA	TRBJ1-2	TGTGCCAGCAGGATAGGGGTAGCTAACTATGGCTACACCTTC	CASRIGVANYGYTF
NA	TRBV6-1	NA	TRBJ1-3	TGTGCCAGCAGTGATGACAGAGCGGGAAACACCATATATTTT	CASSDDRAGNTIYF
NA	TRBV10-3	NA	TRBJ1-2	TGTGCCATCAGTGAGTCTTGGAGCCTCTATGGCTACACCTTC	CAISESWSLYGYTF
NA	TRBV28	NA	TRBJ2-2	TGTGCCAGCACCTCCAGGCTGTGGAACACCGGGGAGCTGTTTTTT	CASTSRLWNTGELFF
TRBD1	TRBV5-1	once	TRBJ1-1	TGCGCCAGCAGCTCAACGGACAGGGGAAAAGCTTTCTTT	CASSSTDRGKAFF
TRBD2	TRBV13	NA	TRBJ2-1	TGTGCCAGCAGCTTAAAAGAGTGGGGACTAGCGGGGGGGCAGGAGCAGTTCTTC	CASSLKEWGLAGGQEQFF
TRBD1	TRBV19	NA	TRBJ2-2	TGTGCCAGTACCTGGACAGGGGGCGGCACCGGGGAGCTGTTTTTT	CASTWTGGGTGELFF
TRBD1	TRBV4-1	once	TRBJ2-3	TGCGCCAGCAGCCAAGGAAGGGGACAGGGAGAAGATACGCAGTATTTT	CASSQGRGQGEDTQYF
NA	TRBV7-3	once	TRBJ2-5	TGTGCCAGCAGCGGCACAGGAAAAGAGACCCAGTACTTC	CASSGTGKETQYF
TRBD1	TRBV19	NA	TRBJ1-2	TGTGCCAGTAGTATTCTATTTAAGGGGACAGTAACCTATGGCTACACCTTC	CASSILFKGTVTYGYTF
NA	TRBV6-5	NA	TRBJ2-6	TGTGCCAGTCATAAGGGGGCTGGGGCCAACGTCCTGACTTTC	CASHKGAGANVLTF
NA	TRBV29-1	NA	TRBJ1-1	TGCAGCGCTCAGGTACAACTGAACACTGAAGCTTTCTTT	CSAQVQLNTEAFF
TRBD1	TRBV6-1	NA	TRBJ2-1	TGTGCCACCACCCTCTTACAGGGGACTGAGCAGTTCTTC	CATTLLQGTEQFF
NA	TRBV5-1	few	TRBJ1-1	TGCGCCAGCAGCAGGGGGATAAACACTGAAGCTTTCTTT	CASSRGINTEAFF
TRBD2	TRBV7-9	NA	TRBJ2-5	TGTGCCAGCAGCTCGAGGACTAGCCGGAAAGAGACCCAGTACTTC	CASSSRTSRKETQYF
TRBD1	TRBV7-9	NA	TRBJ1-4	TGTGCCAGCAGCTTACGGACAGGAGGACCTAATGAAAAACTGTTTTTT	CASSLRTGGPNEKLFF
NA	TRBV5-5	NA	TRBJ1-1	TGTGCCAGCAGCCTACGATGGTTGGGCGACACTGAAGCTTTCTTT	CASSLRWLGDTEAFF
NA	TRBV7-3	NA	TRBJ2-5	TGTGCCAGCAGCTTACCAGGCGGGACGGGGATCCAAGAGACCCAGTACTTC	CASSLPGGTGIQETQYF
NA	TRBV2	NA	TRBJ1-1	TGTGCCAGCAGTGGGGAGGGTCGGGGTAAAGCTTTCTTT	CASSGEGRGKAFF
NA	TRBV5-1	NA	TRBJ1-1	TGCGCCAGCAGCTTGGCCCCGGACACTGAAGCTTTCTTT	CASSLAPDTEAFF
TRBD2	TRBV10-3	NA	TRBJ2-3	TGTGCCATCAGTGTATTGGGACTAGCTGCAAGGACAGATACGCAGTATTTT	CAISVLGLAARTDTQYF
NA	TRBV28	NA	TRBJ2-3	TGTGCCAGCAGCGAGACAGGACTTCCTAGCACAGATACGCAGTATTTT	CASSETGLPSTDTQYF
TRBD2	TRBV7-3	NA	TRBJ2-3	TGTGCCAGCAGCGAACAGCCGGGGGGGCAAGATACGCAGTATTTT	CASSEQPGGQDTQYF
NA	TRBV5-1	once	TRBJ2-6	TGCGCCAGCAGCTTAGGGGCAGGTACCTCTGGGGCCAACGTCCTGACTTTC	CASSLGAGTSGANVLTF
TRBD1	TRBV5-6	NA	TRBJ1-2	TGTGCCAGCAGCTGGGGGACAGGGGGCGCTGGGATTTATGGCTACACCTTC	CASSWGTGGAGIYGYTF
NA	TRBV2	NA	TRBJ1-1	TGTGCCAGCAGGAACGGGGGGCCGAACACTGAAGCTTTCTTT	CASRNGGPNTEAFF
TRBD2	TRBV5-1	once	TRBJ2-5	TGCGCCAGCAGCCTGACGCCCGGGACTAGCGTTGGGGAGACCCAGTACTTC	CASSLTPGTSVGETQYF
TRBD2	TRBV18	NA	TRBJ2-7	TGTGCCAGCTCGAACCGACTAGCGGGCCTCTCCTACGAGCAGTACTTC	CASSNRLAGLSYEQYF
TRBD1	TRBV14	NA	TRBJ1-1	TGTGCCAGCAGCCGGACAGGCCGGTACACTGAAGCTTTCTTT	CASSRTGRYTEAFF